The rows below give T cell receptor beta chains drawn from one sample of a study of OX40 agonist ivuxolimab in advanced cancers. Profiled with immunoSEQ multiplex PCR; TCRdb holds only in-frame clones, not every one. The data contain just under 65,000 clones, roughly four fifths of them seen just once; the ten biggest clones take up approximately 1%. The source material was CD4+ or CD8+ T cells sorted from blood, sampled in a trial of the OX40 agonist ivuxolimab. These receptors all stem from an adult with an advanced solid tumor such as melanoma, head and neck, liver or kidney cancer. Each CDR3 is given without its conserved first and last residue. Each record gives: D gene, clone size, J gene, V gene, CDR3 protein. The D gene is left open where the match is weak. Size is omitted from some rows. Given values are once, few, many or a class for expanded clones.

TRBD1,NA,TRBJ1-6,TRBV27,ASSLTGGVRDRWLSYNSPLH
NA,few,TRBJ2-1,TRBV6-1,ASSESAVFPNEQF
TRBD2,NA,TRBJ2-1,TRBV5-4,ASSATGGPYNEQF
NA,medium-sized,TRBJ1-1,TRBV7-9,ASSPGQNTEAF
NA,NA,TRBJ1-2,TRBV7-8,ASSAARSYGYT
NA,NA,TRBJ2-7,TRBV14,ASSQDLGGTYEQY
TRBD2,NA,TRBJ2-5,TRBV6-4,ASAVSGTLGETQY
NA,NA,TRBJ1-1,TRBV14,ASSQQANTEAF
NA,NA,TRBJ1-1,TRBV18,ASSPQDKNTEAF
NA,NA,TRBJ2-5,TRBV5-1,ASSLDLQETQY
TRBD1,NA,TRBJ1-4,TRBV7-9,ASSFRTGVNLGKLF
NA,NA,TRBJ1-1,TRBV6-5,ASSYYQINEAF
NA,NA,TRBJ1-1,TRBV4-3,ASSQAGDAFHTEAF
TRBD2,NA,TRBJ2-1,TRBV5-4,ASSLSGGPAKFVGQF
NA,NA,TRBJ1-6,TRBV7-8,ASSLHSDSPLH
NA,once,TRBJ1-2,TRBV6-1,AAGSQGGYT
TRBD2,few,TRBJ2-2,TRBV5-6,ASRTPGLATGELF
NA,NA,TRBJ1-6,TRBV6-1,ASTPFRAGDSPLH
NA,NA,TRBJ2-1,TRBV5-4,ASSRNHDNEQF
NA,once,TRBJ2-5,TRBV6-1,ASDLGTQETQY
TRBD1,NA,TRBJ2-2,TRBV29-1,SVSTGGSGELF
TRBD1,NA,TRBJ1-2,TRBV19,ASSIAQGAGYT
NA,NA,TRBJ1-1,TRBV7-9,ASSSLILNTEAF
NA,NA,TRBJ1-5,TRBV27,ASSSSPGPGQPQH
NA,NA,TRBJ1-1,TRBV5-1,ASSLAPNTEAF
NA,NA,TRBJ1-1,TRBV5-6,ASSLAVVGGTEAF